This TCR beta chain was recorded in a study of identifying expanded T cells in peripheral blood. During the collection period, no donor immune events like infections were recorded. Details on this clone: Antigen specificity is unknown. The same CDR3 arises from other DNA sequences in this sample as well.

Findings of the study overall: Variance in clone template counts between approximately two-week samples significantly increased with total template count across all healthy donors. Differentially abundant clones: around 1.2 between replicates, just under 17 at roughly 2 weeks, 18 to 20 at four.

In germline, CDR1 is GTSNPN, CDR2 SVGIG (reference sequence). The V end was cut by 0 bases, the J end by 5 bases, with 4 bases between. The CDR3 is made up of 11 amino acids. TCRdb keeps only in-frame clones here, not all; method: immunoSEQ multiplex PCR. The table shows around 100,000 clones, with 80% to 90% occurring only once. The chain is built from TRBV30 and TRBJ2-5; D uncertain. The receptor was isolated from a person aged 18 to 69 in good health. The sample consisted of blood. The CDR3 here is CAWSVRETQYF. For the CDR3, the DNA is TGTGCCTGGAGTGTACGGGAGACCCAGTACTTC.